A single sample gave rise to the 27 T cell receptor beta chains below, sequenced in a study of blood T cell repertoires in COVID-19. The method was immunoSEQ multiplex PCR; TCRdb's version includes in-frame clones alone and lacks a portion of them. The sample includes roughly 360,000 clones, around 87% seen only once; the top ten take over 0.9%. The sequenced material came from PBMCs or T cells enriched from blood (not recorded which). These TCRs come from a woman aged 25 to 45 with acute COVID-19.

V usage is TRBV2 and J usage is TRBJ2-7; D might be TRBD2 (5 bases). Trimming took off 10 bases at V and 4 bases at J, with 14 bases between the two ends. This CDR3 comprises 12 residues. Per the germline V gene, CDR1 is SNHLY and CDR2 is FYNNEI. The CDR3 region has the DNA TGTGCCACCGGGGTCAGGTCGTACGAGCAGTACTTC. Encoded protein: CATGVRSYEQYF.

The V and J genes are TRBV6-5 and TRBJ1-5; 8 bases fit TRBD1. The CDR3 totals 15 residues. Germline CDR1 is MNHEY and CDR2 is SVGAGI. The ends lost 6 bases at V and 0 bases at J; junction bases unmatched: 4. Here the CDR3 reads CASRRTGYSNQPQHF. CDR3 nucleotides: TGTGCCAGCAGACGGACAGGGTATAGCAATCAGCCCCAGCATTTT.

J is TRBJ1-3 and V is TRBV11-2; D not certain. The CDR3 runs to 14 residues. With 4 bases removed from V and 7 bases from J, the gap between germline ends came to 14 bases. CDR1 is SGHAT, CDR2 FQNNGV, per germline. The CDR3 DNA follows: TGTGCCAGCAGCTCCTTCCTTCGAGGGAACACCATATATTTT. Translation gives CASSSFLRGNTIYF.

The chain links TRBV9 to TRBJ1-3; D is uncertain. Germline assignment: CDR1 SGDLS and CDR2 YYNGEE. V gave up 0 bases and J gave up 4 bases, with 11 bases separating them. CDR3 length: 15 residues. The CDR3 reads CASSVGNLGGNTIYF. CDR3 nucleotides: TGTGCCAGCAGCGTAGGAAACCTTGGCGGAAACACCATATATTTT.

V is TRBV4-1 and J is TRBJ1-1, with D hard to call. The germline V gene encodes CDR1 MGHRA and CDR2 YSYEKL. The CDR3 extends over 14 amino acids. The V end lost 4 bases, the J end lost 1 base, and 10 bases lay between the germline ends. The CDR3 loop reads CASSPNTGNTEAFF. CDR3 bases: TGCGCCAGCAGCCCCAATACCGGGAACACTGAAGCTTTCTTT.

This clone was detected only once. This chain uses TRBV24-1 with TRBJ2-7, with 10 positions matching TRBD2. With V trimmed by 4 bases and J by 2 bases, 4 bases remained unmatched. Germline V gives CDR1 KGHDR, CDR2 SFDVKD. CDR3 length: 15 residues. The CDR3 DNA reads as TGTGCCACCAGTGACCCAAGCGGGGGGGCCTACGAGCAGTACTTC. Protein sequence: CATSDPSGGAYEQYF.

V usage is TRBV7-3 and J usage is TRBJ2-3, with 9 bases identical to TRBD1. Trimming took 2 bases from V and 2 from J; bases not matched to a gene: 8. Germline values: CDR1 SGHTA, CDR2 FQGTGA. The CDR3 spans 17 residues. The CDR3 sequence: CASSLSQGTGNTDTQYF. For the CDR3, the DNA is TGTGCCAGCAGCTTATCCCAAGGGACAGGGAACACAGATACGCAGTATTTT.

This clone was counted a single time. The genes are TRBV12-3 or TRBV12-4 and TRBJ1-4; tentatively, D is TRBD1 (5 bases). This CDR3 has 13 amino acids. V dropped 8 bases and J dropped 7 bases, with 14 bases sitting between them. The CDR3 sequence is CASVLWGGEKLFF. Here the CDR3 DNA reads TGTGCCAGCGTTTTGTGGGGGGGTGAAAAACTGTTTTTT.

The rearrangement links TRBV4-1 to TRBJ2-2; D might be TRBD2 (6 bases). From germline, CDR1 is MGHRA and CDR2 YSYEKL. CDR3 length: 16 amino acids. Trimming cost V 0 bases and J 6 bases, with 14 bases left between them. The CDR3 sequence: CASSQDLLRGPGELFF. The CDR3 region has the DNA TGCGCCAGCAGCCAAGATCTGTTGCGGGGCCCCGGGGAGCTGTTTTTT.

V and J are TRBV4-1 and TRBJ2-2; TRBD1 might be the D (5 bases). The CDR3 is 15 amino acids. Germline CDR1 and CDR2: MGHRA and YSYEKL. V lost 8 bases and J 2 bases, leaving 15 bases between the germline ends. CDR3 region: CASQNRLTNTGELFF. CDR3 DNA sequence: TGCGCCAGCCAAAACAGGTTAACCAACACCGGGGAGCTGTTTTTT.

The chain links TRBV11-2 to TRBJ2-7; D is possibly TRBD1 (7 bases). Germline V lookup: CDR1 SGHAT, CDR2 FQNNGV. The CDR3 length is 13 residues. V was cut by 6 bases and J by 4 bases, with 13 bases left in between. The CDR3 here is CASRSSGGYEQYF. The DNA of the CDR3 is TGTGCCAGCAGGTCCTCAGGGGGGTACGAGCAGTACTTC.

V usage is TRBV5-6 and J usage is TRBJ2-3, with 9 nucleotides matching TRBD1. V shed 4 bases, J shed 10 bases, and the junction held 13 bases outside the gene matches. There are 15 residues in the CDR3. Germline V lookup: CDR1 SGHDT, CDR2 YYEEEE. CDR3 sequence reads: CASSITGGASRAQYF. The CDR3 DNA is TGTGCCAGCAGCATCACAGGGGGCGCGTCCCGGGCGCAGTATTTT.

V gene TRBV5-5 combines with J gene TRBJ1-2, with D perhaps TRBD1 (6 bases). The germline V gene encodes CDR1 SGHKS and CDR2 YYEKEE (reference sequence). The V end was cut by 1 base, the J end by 4 bases, with 14 bases between. The CDR3 contains 15 residues. The CDR3 reads CASSLFTGSGYGYTF. As DNA, the CDR3 is TGTGCCAGCAGCTTGTTTACAGGGTCGGGCTATGGCTACACCTTC.

This clone came up once. This chain links TRBV18 with TRBJ2-5, with D unclear. Germline CDR1 is KGHSH and CDR2 is LQKENI. Trimming stripped 3 bases from V and 5 bases from J, with 4 bases between. The CDR3 contains 11 residues. This CDR3 is CASSPEETQYF. CDR3 sequence (DNA): TGTGCCAGCTCACCCGAGGAGACCCAGTACTTC. Using reference TRBV18 and TRBJ2-5 for the parts outside the CDR3, the full variable domain is NAGVMQNPRHLVRRRGQEARLRCSPMKGHSHVYWYRQLPEEGLKFMVYLQKENIIDESGMPKERFSAEFPKEGPSILRIQQVVRGDSAAYFCASSPEETQYFGPGTRLLVL.

This sequence joins TRBV19 and TRBJ1-5; unclear D gene. Trimming cost V 2 bases and J 1 base, with 6 bases left between them. CDR1 and CDR2 (germline): LNHDA, SQIVND (reference sequence). The CDR3 loop spans 14 amino acids. CDR3 nucleotides: TGTGCCAGTAGTATATTACAAAGCAATCAGCCCCAGCATTTT. Residues: CASSILQSNQPQHF.

The rearrangement joins TRBV2 to TRBJ2-7; 9 bases map to TRBD1. J lost 7 bases, V lost 5 bases, and 9 bases had no gene match. The CDR3 is 14 residues long. Germline loops: CDR1 SNHLY, CDR2 FYNNEI. CDR3 region: CASSQDRGSIEQYF. The CDR3 DNA sequence: TGTGCCAGCAGTCAGGACAGGGGAAGCATTGAGCAGTACTTC. Complete variable domain (other parts from reference TRBV2 and TRBJ2-7): EPEVTQTPSHQVTQMGQEVILRCVPISNHLYFYWYRQILGQKVEFLVSFYNNEISEKSEIFDDQFSVERPDGSNFTLKIRSTKLEDSAMYFCASSQDRGSIEQYFGPGTRLTVT.

The chain carries TRBV30 and TRBJ1-2, with TRBD1 matching 9 bases. V lost 4 bases to trimming and J lost 3 bases; unmatched junction nucleotides: 9. This CDR3 region has 15 residues. CDR1 is GTSNPN and CDR2 is SVGIG in the germline V gene (reference sequence). The CDR3 region is CAWTGTGSPYYGYTF. The DNA of the CDR3 is TGTGCCTGGACGGGGACAGGGTCCCCCTACTATGGCTACACCTTC.

This clone was counted only a few times. The rearrangement links TRBV9 to TRBJ2-7; 7 bases agree with TRBD1. Per germline, CDR1 SGDLS and CDR2 YYNGEE. The CDR3 sequence is 14 residues long. The V segment lost 3 bases and the J segment 0 bases; nucleotides outside the gene matches: 3. CDR3 DNA sequence: TGTGCCAGCAGCGGTCGGGACAGCTCCTACGAGCAGTACTTC. Encoded protein: CASSGRDSSYEQYF. The full variable domain, rest sourced from reference TRBV9 and TRBJ2-7, is DSGVTQTPKHLITATGQRVTLRCSPRSGDLSVYWYQQSLDQGLQFLIQYYNGEERAKGNILERFSAQQFPDLHSELNLSSLELGDSALYFCASSGRDSSYEQYFGPGTRLTVT.

The gene calls are TRBV15 and TRBJ2-3; the D gene is possibly TRBD2 (5 bases). Germline CDR1 reads LNHNV; CDR2 reads YYDKDF (reference sequence). CDR3 length: 15 residues. Between the trimmed V and J ends, which lost 0 bases and 6 bases, there was a span of 13 bases. The CDR3: CATSRDGRGDDTQYF. Written as DNA, the CDR3 is TGTGCCACCAGCAGAGATGGGAGAGGCGATGATACGCAGTATTTT.

This clone has a single count. The chain employs TRBV7-9 and TRBJ2-7, with D uncertain. V was shortened by 7 bases and J by 6 bases, with 22 bases between the two germline ends. Germline V CDR1 and CDR2: SEHNR, FQNEAQ (reference sequence). The CDR3 is 15 residues long. The CDR3 DNA is TGTGCCAGCAACAACGTGGGCAGGCTTGGTTTCGAGCAGTACTTC. It translates to CASNNVGRLGFEQYF.

In DNA form, the CDR3 reads TGTGCCAGCAGTTTAACACAGGCCCTCAATCAGCCCCAGCATTTT. This codes for CASSLTQALNQPQHF. The chain has TRBV28 and TRBJ1-5; a weak D match, TRBD1 (5 bases). The CDR3 extends over 15 amino acids. The germline V and J ends were trimmed by 2 bases and 3 bases, with 11 bases remaining between them. Germline CDR1 is MDHEN and CDR2 is SYDVKM.

J is TRBJ1-2 and V is TRBV6-4; tentative D call: TRBD1 (6 bases). This CDR3 is 17 amino acids long. With 7 bases removed from V and 3 bases from J, the gap between germline ends came to 24 bases. Germline values: CDR1 MRHNA, CDR2 SNTAGT. CDR3 region: CASTLSDSPLGYYGYTF. The CDR3 DNA follows: TGTGCCAGCACCTTATCGGACAGTCCCTTGGGATACTATGGCTACACCTTC.

The chain joins TRBV9 to TRBJ1-2, with D perhaps matching TRBD1 (5 bases). Deletions cut 0 bases from V and 3 bases from J, with 6 bases between. The CDR3 is 13 amino acids. Per germline, CDR1 SGDLS and CDR2 YYNGEE. The DNA of the CDR3 is TGTGCCAGCAGCGTAGGGGGCTACTATGGCTACACCTTC. Amino acids: CASSVGGYYGYTF.

The gene calls are TRBV10-2 and TRBJ1-5; 7 positions match TRBD1. Germline values: CDR1 WSHSY, CDR2 SAAADI. Unmatched junction bases numbered 1, after V lost 4 bases and J lost 4 bases. The CDR3 totals 13 residues. For the CDR3, the DNA is TGCGCCAGCAGTGGACAGGGAAATCAGCCCCAGCATTTT. Translating it yields CASSGQGNQPQHF.

V usage is TRBV27 and J usage is TRBJ1-3; D uncertain. CDR1 is MNHEY and CDR2 is SMNVEV in the germline V gene (reference sequence). The CDR3 has 11 amino acids. V lost 11 bases and J 1 base, leaving 6 bases between the germline ends. CDR3 bases: TGTGCCGCCGGGTCTGGAAACACCATATATTTT. It yields the protein CAAGSGNTIYF.

The genes are TRBV7-6 and TRBJ2-1, with 16 bases fitting TRBD2. Germline V gene data show CDR1 as SGHVS and CDR2 as FNYEAQ. The CDR3 is made up of 21 amino acids. V shed 5 bases and J 0 bases; nucleotides not matched to a gene: 13. In nucleotides, the CDR3 is TGTGCCAGCAGCGTAAGAACGGGACTAGCGGGGGGGTTTAGCTCCTACAATGAGCAGTTCTTC. This encodes CASSVRTGLAGGFSSYNEQFF. Supplemented by reference TRBV7-6 and TRBJ2-1, the full variable domain reads GAGVSQSPRYKVTKRGQDVALRCDPISGHVSLYWYRQALGQGPEFLTYFNYEAQQDKSGLPNDRFSAERPEGSISTLTIQRTEQRDSAMYRCASSVRTGLAGGFSSYNEQFFGPGTRLTVL.

The chain couples TRBV20-1 to TRBJ2-7; TRBD1 might be the D (6 bases). The CDR3 consists of 11 residues. Germline lookup yields CDR1 DFQATT and CDR2 SNEGSKA (reference sequence). Trimming took off 6 bases at V and 5 bases at J, with 11 bases between the two ends. The CDR3 coding sequence is TGCAGTGCCAGGGGCGCCGACGAGCAGTACTTC. Its protein product is CSARGADEQYF.